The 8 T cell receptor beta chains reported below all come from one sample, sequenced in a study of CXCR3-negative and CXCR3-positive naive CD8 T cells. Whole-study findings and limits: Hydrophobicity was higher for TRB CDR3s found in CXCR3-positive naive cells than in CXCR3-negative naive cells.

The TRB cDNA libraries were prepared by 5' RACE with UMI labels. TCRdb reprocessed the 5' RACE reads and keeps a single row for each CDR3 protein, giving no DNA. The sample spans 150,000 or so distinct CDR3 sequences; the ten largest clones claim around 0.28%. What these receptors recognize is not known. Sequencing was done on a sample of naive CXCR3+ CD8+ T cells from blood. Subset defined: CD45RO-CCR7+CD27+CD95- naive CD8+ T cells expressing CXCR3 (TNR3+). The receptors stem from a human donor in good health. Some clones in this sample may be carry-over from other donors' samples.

CDR3 sequence reads: CASTKGRVTQLPYEQYF. The rearrangement links TRBV28 to TRBJ2-7; TCRdb's D call, TRBD2, is unchecked because there is no DNA. The germline gives CDR1 MDHEN, CDR2 SYDVKM. CDR3 length: 17 amino acids.

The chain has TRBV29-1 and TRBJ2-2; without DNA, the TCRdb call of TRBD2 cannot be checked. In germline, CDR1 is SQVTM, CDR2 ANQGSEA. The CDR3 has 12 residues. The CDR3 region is CSVESGGGELFF.

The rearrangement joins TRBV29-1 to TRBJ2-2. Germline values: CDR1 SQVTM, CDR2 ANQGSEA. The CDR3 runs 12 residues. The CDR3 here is CSVDTDTGELFF.

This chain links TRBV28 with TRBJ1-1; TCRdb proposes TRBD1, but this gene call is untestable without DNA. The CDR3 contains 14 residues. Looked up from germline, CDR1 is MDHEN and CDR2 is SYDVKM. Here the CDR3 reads CASSPGQEHTEAFF. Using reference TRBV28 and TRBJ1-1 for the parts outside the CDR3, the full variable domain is DVKVTQSSRYLVKRTGEKVFLECVQDMDHENMFWYRQDPGLGLRLIYFSYDVKMKEKGDIPEGYSVSREKKERFSLILESASTNQTSMYLCASSPGQEHTEAFFGQGTRLTVV.

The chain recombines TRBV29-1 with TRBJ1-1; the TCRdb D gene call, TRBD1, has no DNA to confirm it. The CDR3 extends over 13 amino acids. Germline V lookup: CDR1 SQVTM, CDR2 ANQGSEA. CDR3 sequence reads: CSVGTGANTEAFF.

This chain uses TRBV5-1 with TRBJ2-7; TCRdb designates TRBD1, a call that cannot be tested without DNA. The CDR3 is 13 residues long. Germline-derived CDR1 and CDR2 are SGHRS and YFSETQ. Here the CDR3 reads CASHTQGDYEQYF.

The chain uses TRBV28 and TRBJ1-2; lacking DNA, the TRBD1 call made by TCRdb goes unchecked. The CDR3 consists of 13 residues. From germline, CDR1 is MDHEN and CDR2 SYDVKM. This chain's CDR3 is CASSLGAAQGYTF.

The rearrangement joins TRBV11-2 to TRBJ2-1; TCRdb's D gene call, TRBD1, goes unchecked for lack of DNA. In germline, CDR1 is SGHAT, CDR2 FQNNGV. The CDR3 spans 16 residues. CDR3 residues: CASSLSAGTGYNEQFF.